The 2 T cell receptor beta chains listed next were all sequenced from one sample in a study of blood T cell repertoires in COVID-19. The data were produced by immunoSEQ multiplex PCR, yet TCRdb's version contains in-frame clones alone and is incomplete. This table holds a few hundred thousand clones, around nine tenths found once. Sample: peripheral blood. Receptors originate from a woman in her 70s with active or convalescent COVID-19.

The chain has TRBV19 and TRBJ1-2, with 7 bases identical to TRBD1. The CDR3 totals 15 residues. CDR1 is LNHDA and CDR2 is SQIVND in the germline V gene (reference sequence). The junction had 12 bases not matched to a gene; V was cut back by 11 bases and J by 0 bases. CDR3 in DNA: TGTGCCTCATACACCCGACAGGGATCTAACTATGGCTACACCTTC. It codes for CASYTRQGSNYGYTF.

The rearrangement joins TRBV10-1 to TRBJ1-1; D is unresolved. The CDR3 totals 13 residues. Germline V gene lookup returns CDR1 WNHNN and CDR2 SYGVQD (reference sequence). Trimming left V 6 bases short and J 1 base short, with 9 bases between. CDR3 amino acids: CASRASRNTEAFF. CDR3 nucleotides: TGCGCCAGCAGAGCCTCACGGAACACTGAAGCTTTCTTT.